This T cell receptor (beta chain) was sequenced during a study of T cells in tumors and immune-related adverse events (dated by TCRdb to about 2021). Using the immunoSEQ assay, the TCR beta locus was amplified and sequenced, producing bulk TCR Vbeta CDR3 data. In the original analysis: CDR3s were excluded if they were non-productive, were shorter than 7 amino acids, or did not start with C or end with F/W. Analysis was limited to specimens with at least 1000 reads, and clonotypes were defined at the amino acid level. To compute clonality, Pielou's evenness was subtracted from 1. To equalize library sizes, abundance-weighted random subsampling with replacement was performed and repeated 100 times so that 95% confidence intervals could be reported. The Morisita overlap index was used to quantify repertoire overlap, and for each specimen the top 40 clones were checked for overlap with the irAE. In TCRdb, the immuneACCESS table is reduced to in-frame sequences with V and J assigned. These tables do not hold every clone; where another copy was compared, an unresolved V gene accounts for under half, and the others remain unexplained. V and J calls and clone size are given by that table; D and trimming were obtained from the DNA. The sample profile shows about 4,900 clones; around 60% of them were found once. Around 5.7% of the sample rests with the top ten.

A note on this clone: What this receptor recognizes is not known. No clone much larger than this one lies a single base away; base qualities are absent.

The treatment or condition label, read with the paper, signifies: nivolumab (PD-1 blockade) given before sampling. The DNeasy Blood and Tissue Kit was used to extract DNA from the formalin-fixed paraffin-embedded specimens. The CDR3 sequence holds 13 residues, the cysteine and phenylalanine included. Only CDR3 DNA remains: 39 bases, in frame from the first base. The germline V gene yields SGHDT for CDR1 and YYEEEE for CDR2. The trim is 3 bases for V and 8 bases for J, with a gap of 9 bases between the germline ends. The rearrangement combines TRBV5-6 with TRBJ2-6, with the D gene not clear enough to name. This receptor was taken from a female donor with metastatic renal cell carcinoma. This specimen was gut tissue, taken from a patient treated with anti-PD-1 therapy. CDR3 sequence: CASSSAGPNVLTF. The nucleotides read TGTGCCAGCAGCTCGGCAGGTCCCAACGTCCTGACTTTC.